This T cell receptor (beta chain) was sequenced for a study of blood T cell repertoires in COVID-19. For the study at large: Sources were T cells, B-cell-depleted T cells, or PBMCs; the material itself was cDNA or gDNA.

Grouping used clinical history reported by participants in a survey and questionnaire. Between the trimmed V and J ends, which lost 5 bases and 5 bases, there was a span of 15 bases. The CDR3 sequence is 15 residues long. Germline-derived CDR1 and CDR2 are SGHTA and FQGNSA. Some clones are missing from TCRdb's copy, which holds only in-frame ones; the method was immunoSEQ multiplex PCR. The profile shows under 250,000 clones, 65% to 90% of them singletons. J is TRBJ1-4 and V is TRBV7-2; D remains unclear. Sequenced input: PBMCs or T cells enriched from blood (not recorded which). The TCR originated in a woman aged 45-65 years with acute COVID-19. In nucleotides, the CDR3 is TGTGCCAGCAGCCCGCGGACGGGAGGAAATGAAAAACTGTTTTTT. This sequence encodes CASSPRTGGNEKLFF. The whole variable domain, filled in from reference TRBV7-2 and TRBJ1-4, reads GAGVSQSPSNKVTEKGKDVELRCDPISGHTALYWYRQSLGQGLEFLIYFQGNSAPDKSGLPSDRFSAERTGGSVSTLTIQRTQQEDSAVYLCASSPRTGGNEKLFFGSGTQLSVL.